The clone carrying this T cell receptor beta chain was seen more than once but under ten times. This sample is drawn from a study of regulatory T cells in long-lasting Graves disease. Time point here: persistent/refractory GD, antithyroid drugs over 5 years with positive TRAb. TCR sequences were obtained from RNA taken from PBMCs. CDR3 regions were amplified by Arm-PCR using iRepertoire HTBI primers to build TCR beta libraries. TCRdb redid the calling of the multiplex PCR reads with MiXCR, one entry per CDR3 protein. Found here are hundreds of thousands of distinct CDR3 sequences, about 20% of them singletons; the top ten hold less than 25%. Germline CDR1 reads SGHTA; CDR2 reads FQGNSA. V was shortened by 4 bases and J by 7 bases, with 8 bases between the two germline ends. This CDR3 is built from 13 residues.

This chain joins TRBV7-2 and TRBJ1-6, with no clear D. The material sequenced was peripheral blood mononuclear cells (PBMCs), taken when the disease was refractory, from a patient treated with antithyroid drugs. The TCR sequence derives from a female donor with Graves disease. CDR3 DNA sequence: TGTGCCAGCAGCTCCAGGCCGAATTCACCCCTCCACTTT. Protein sequence: CASSSRPNSPLHF.